This TCR beta chain was sequenced during a study of control samples from healthy donors and cancer patients. The data were produced by immunoSEQ multiplex PCR, yet TCRdb's version contains in-frame clones alone and is incomplete. The sample carries approximately 100,000 clones, around 88% recorded once. V lost 1 base to trimming and J lost 6 bases, with 21 bases between them. CDR1 is MNHEY and CDR2 is SMNVEV in the germline V gene (reference sequence). The CDR3 contains 18 residues. This clonotype originated in a man aged 25-45 years in good health. The V gene is TRBV27, the J gene TRBJ1-4, with D maybe TRBD1 (6 bases). The sequencing sample was made of blood. This CDR3 reads CASSLLSPPGQGYEKLFF. In DNA form, the CDR3 reads TGTGCCAGCAGTTTATTATCCCCCCCTGGGCAGGGGTATGAAAAACTGTTTTTT.